The T cell receptor beta chain under discussion was sequenced for a study of blood T cell repertoires in COVID-19. Study background: In each case, the material was cDNA or gDNA derived from T cells, B-cell-depleted T cells, or PBMCs.

Germline V gene sequence: CDR1 SNHLY, CDR2 FYNNEI. The CDR3 sequence is 14 residues long. Trimming cost V 2 bases and J 1 base, with 6 bases left between them. Per the authors' pipeline: Researchers report that nucleated cell counts were estimated from reference gene primer amplification. Assay used: immunoSEQ multiplex PCR; TCRdb lists only in-frame clones, some missing. The DNA gave D and trimming, while V, J and clone size come from that table. The sample lists 350,000 or so clones; roughly nine tenths were seen once. V gene TRBV2 combines with J gene TRBJ1-3; D remains ambiguous. This receptor was taken from a woman in her twenties or thirties who had recovered from COVID-19. The sample taken for sequencing was PBMCs or T cells enriched from blood (not recorded which). CDR3 in amino acids: CASSERDSGNTIYF. As DNA, the CDR3 is TGTGCCAGCAGTGAACGGGATTCTGGAAACACCATATATTTT.